This TCR beta chain was captured by sequencing in a study of T cells in Graves' hyperthyroidism and ophthalmopathy (dated by TCRdb to the late 2010s). Regarding the research as a whole: Peripheral blood samples were taken at initial diagnosis, before any treatment was given. Thyroid tissue and blood T-cell repertoires from more than 5 Graves' hyperthyroidism patients were also compared in the study. According to the paper, TCR Vbeta CDR3 sequencing was carried out on 135 peripheral blood samples, which came from fewer than 50 ophthalmopathy, roughly 75 hyperthyroidism and approximately 17 progressor patients. The approximately 100 discovery patients were randomly split 7:3 into training and test sets. Following sampling, methimazole starting at 30 mg daily was given to hyperthyroidism patients, and high-dose intravenous methylprednisolone was given to ophthalmopathy patients. TCR V-J signatures able to tell the groups apart were searched for in a discovery cohort of some 97 patients, of whom 43 had Graves' ophthalmopathy and around 56 had stable Graves' hyperthyroidism. Whether ophthalmopathy could be predicted prospectively was tested in an independent validation cohort made up of 18 to 20 hyperthyroidism patients plus 17 patients who later progressed to ophthalmopathy.

The table lists this clonotype with many counts. Its antigen remains undetermined. It has no much larger one-base neighbor in the sample; base qualities were not kept. The TCR beta CDR3 regions were amplified from the RNA transcripts. For the first round of RT-PCR on the TCR CDR3, the HTBI primer set was used together with the Qiagen OneStep RT-PCR kit. Libraries were constructed in a second round of multiplex PCR, after which size selection and purification were carried out. Libraries were sequenced paired-end with 100 bp reads on an Illumina HiSeq2000. The original pipeline was this. SOAPnuke was used to process the raw data, throwing out any read that contained adapters or uncalled bases, had a mean Phred below 15, or lacked an exact constant-primer or identifier match. High-quality paired reads were merged with COPE v1.2.5, and unique nucleotide sequences were defined as clonotypes. Clonotypes were aligned to IMGT TRBV, TRBD and TRBJ reference segments using MiTCR v1.1. Analysis was restricted to V-J combinations with a frequency above 0.0001, which covered about 99% of repertoires. The TCS score was defined as the ratio of F50 (clonal expansion) to E x V (chaos), calculated using BLOSUM62-based TCRdist between CDR3 peptides within each V-J. Welch's t-statistics and random forest reduced 450 to 600 V-J features to 13, which were used in a naive Bayes classifier (R e1071). The public sequencing data were trimmed at Q25 with fastp and processed into clonotypes with MiXCR by TCRdb, which kept only in-frame beta chains. Each CDR3 protein appears once, grouped with its most common genes and DNA. The V and J calls reflect TCRdb's pipeline rather than the authors' work. Within this sample are about 480,000 distinct CDR3 sequences, with approximately 25% of them counted one time only. The ten largest clones capture roughly 10% of the sample.

Findings and caveats that apply to the study as a whole: In cross-validation, a model built on a 13 V-J signature told ophthalmopathy apart from stable hyperthyroidism with over 85% sensitivity and approximately 81% specificity, and in testing the same model reached 80%/75%. In validation, the model predicted progression to ophthalmopathy with 55% to 71% sensitivity and less than 75% specificity, a median of about six months before onset. Sample size was not statistically predetermined, and blinding of investigators to group allocation was not performed. Most expanded thyroid clonotypes (frequency above 0.001) were also detected in blood, suggesting blood repertoires may reflect thyroid immune responses.

Looking up the germline V gene yields CDR1 MNHEY and CDR2 SVGEGT. At the junction V is shortened by 7 bases and J by 3 bases; bases outside the gene matches: 5. Reading from cysteine to phenylalanine, the CDR3 counts 13 amino acids. The entry retains the CDR3 DNA only, 39 bases that are in frame from base 1. Ophthalmopathy patients had moderately to severely active disease, Clinical Activity Score of at least 3, NOSPECS grade of at least 4, and duration under 3 months. Any patient with an uncontrolled infection, another autoimmune disease, pregnancy or lactation was excluded. Diagnoses relied on clinical symptoms, serum thyroxine and TRAb, thyroid ultrasound and orbital computed tomography. Ficoll-Paque density gradient centrifugation was used to isolate PBMCs from about 9 ml of fresh peripheral blood. Total RNA was extracted using Trizol reagent, and RNA quality was assessed on an Agilent 2100 Bioanalyzer.

The chain was built from TRBV6-2 or TRBV6-3 and TRBJ1-1, with 7 bases aligning to TRBD1. The sequence derives from a woman aged 25-40 years with Graves' ophthalmopathy. The material sequenced was blood. The CDR3 corresponds to CASTKTGYTEAFF. The sequence in DNA is TGTGCCAGCACCAAGACAGGGTACACTGAAGCTTTCTTT.